These T cell receptor beta chains were read from a single sample in a study of blood T cell repertoires in COVID-19. Profiled with immunoSEQ multiplex PCR; TCRdb holds only in-frame clones, not every one. The table has approximately 250,000 clones, approximately 83% seen once; the top ten hold more than 5.5%. Sample: peripheral blood. These receptors were collected from a human donor in a cohort sampled during active COVID-19. CDR3s leave out the opening cysteine and the closing phenylalanine or tryptophan. The order of the fields is V gene, CDR3 protein.

TRBV6-4	ASSEGLGGRTQY
TRBV7-2	ASSTGRLSYEQY
TRBV6-6	ASSNLPGQGDYGYT
TRBV18	ASSGFQVQQETQY
TRBV5-1	ASSLAGGTNEKLF
TRBV27	ASKRQGSYEQY
TRBV5-1	ASSLVPLENEAF
TRBV5-1	ASSTFRDRGYT
TRBV3-1/TRBV3-2	ASSSGQGRRETQY
TRBV9	ASSGGQLGTGYT
TRBV28	ASSFYYAPGYGYT
TRBV7-9	ASSLGTTGQNEKLF
TRBV5-1	ASSAEGADTQY
TRBV2	ASSERAREDKNIQY
TRBV2	ASSSHGVDRVSNQPQH
TRBV5-1	ASNPEGNSPLH
TRBV5-6	ASSLRQTLANTGELF
TRBV9	ASSAQGTGDEKLF
TRBV24-1	ATSDLTGGITGELF
TRBV5-1	ASSFTGEWENIQY
TRBV28	ASSLGGRTYNEQF
TRBV28	ASSLRDYSYNEQF
TRBV3-1/TRBV3-2	ASSLQQGLSGNTIY
TRBV24-1	ATSDVGTGNPGEQF
TRBV7-9	ASSLLGLDVYEQY
TRBV9	ASSLSLRRGTDTQY
TRBV15	ATSRPGQGAINEQF
TRBV9	ASSVTSGKGGDEQY
TRBV7-9	ASSSHSGLAGGRPSD
TRBV18	ASSPRTLNHEQY
TRBV5-5	ASSRTPGQGSGNTIY
TRBV5-6	ASSQRVGASNQPQH
TRBV4-1	ASSLVGETQY
TRBV19	ASSHRDGTGSGTIY
TRBV5-4	ASRPGTHGDEQY
TRBV28	ASSALTGRGGYT
TRBV4-2	ASSLQGSTNYGYT
TRBV3-1/TRBV3-2	ASSQAGIPYGYT
TRBV3-1/TRBV3-2	ASSRGGLGETQY
TRBV27	ASSEQGVRPEQF
TRBV19	ASSPGGRRPSGNTIY
TRBV28	ASSLSGVKYNEQF
TRBV7-2	ASSYSGLAAYNEQF
TRBV5-6	ASSWRDRPYGYT
TRBV3-1/TRBV3-2	ASSQATGVRPGANVLT
TRBV4-2	ASSQGTSGLDPNTGELF
TRBV11-2	ASSLGQGIQEKLF
TRBV7-9	ASSLRGGGETQY
TRBV5-4	ASSPSGLSSYNEQF
TRBV10-2	ASSFPGLADNEQF
TRBV10-3	AISESNSRGGNEQF
TRBV7-2	ASSSGTGYTGELF
TRBV4-1	ASSQGGDSETQY
TRBV3-1/TRBV3-2	ASSLSEAGQDYGYT
TRBV19	ASSPTTGGDGYT
TRBV6-6	ASSRTGGLGETQY
TRBV9	ASSGYRAGTYEQY
TRBV9	ASSKEGEGEAF
TRBV5-6	ASSLQGYQETQY